This T cell receptor (beta chain) was obtained from a study of blood T cells in healthy people across ages. Study outcomes and limitations: The diversity estimates, figures obtained from one million T cells, were considered underestimates.

Looked up from germline, CDR1 is SGHVS and CDR2 is FNYEAQ. The CDR3 runs 14 residues. V was cut by 1 base and J by 5 bases, with 8 bases left in between. A second PCR of about 6 to 11 cycles used a sample-barcoded 5' primer and a J-beta primer mix. Unique molecular identifiers of 12 random nucleotides labeled each cDNA. TCRdb recomputed calls from the 5' RACE reads with MiXCR, one row per CDR3 protein. The sample includes about 510,000 distinct CDR3 sequences, about 29% of them seen just once. Remarks on this clonotype: The target antigen is unknown.

This sample was shared with a second study, whose subject was T cells of mothers and their children.

This chain uses TRBV7-6 with TRBJ1-4; the D is unclear. What was sequenced was blood. The receptor was derived from a boy aged 2 to 10 in good health. The CDR3 is CASSLEVKNEKLFF. The CDR3, as DNA: TGTGCCAGCAGCTTAGAAGTGAAGAATGAAAAACTGTTTTTT.